Each of the 31 T cell receptor beta chains below was sequenced from the same sample in a study of blood T cell repertoires in COVID-19 (dated by TCRdb to the early 2020s). The protocol used for the library was the immunoSEQ multiplex PCR assay. The source is immuneACCESS, and TCRdb retained only in-frame sequences with V and J called. Part of the clones is not carried over; for the studies checked, unresolved V genes explain less than half of this, and the remainder is unexplained. The sample records 300,000 or so clones, about 91% of which are singletons. The ten largest clones represent approximately 7.2% of the sample. Sequencing was performed on peripheral blood. The receptors derive from a young woman who had recovered from COVID-19.

A note on this clone: One end of the junction fails to match germline, which may point to a read error. The V and J genes are TRBV5-1 and TRBJ1-6; TRBD1 matches 9 bases. The CDR3 length is 14 residues. The germline CDR1 and CDR2 sequences are SGHRS and YFSETQ. The CDR3 sequence: CASTLDRGNSPLHF. CDR3 in DNA: TGCGCCAGCACCTTGGACAGGGGTAATTCACCCCTCCACTTT.

The chain links TRBV2 to TRBJ1-5, with D perhaps matching TRBD1 (6 bases). The CDR3 is 13 residues long. Per germline, CDR1 SNHLY and CDR2 FYNNEI. Trimming removed 7 bases at V and 5 bases at J, with 12 bases between. The CDR3 region has the DNA TGTGCCAGCAATATACAGGGCGATCAGCCCCAGCATTTT. Protein sequence: CASNIQGDQPQHF.

The J gene is TRBJ2-7, the V gene TRBV7-2, with 8 bases aligning to TRBD2. The junction had 8 bases not matched to a gene; V was cut back by 2 bases and J by 5 bases. The CDR3 totals 15 residues. CDR1 is SGHTA and CDR2 is FQGNSA in the germline V gene. The CDR3 bases are TGTGCCAGCAGCTTATTTCGGGGGGGCATGAACGAGCAGTACTTC. It translates to CASSLFRGGMNEQYF. The full variable domain, in which reference TRBV7-2 and TRBJ2-7 provide the parts outside the CDR3, is GAGVSQSPSNKVTEKGKDVELRCDPISGHTALYWYRQSLGQGLEFLIYFQGNSAPDKSGLPSDRFSAERTGGSVSTLTIQRTQQEDSAVYLCASSLFRGGMNEQYFGPGTRLTVT.

V gene TRBV9 combines with J gene TRBJ2-1, with D maybe TRBD1 (5 bases). Germline V lookup: CDR1 SGDLS, CDR2 YYNGEE. V dropped 0 bases and J dropped 5 bases, with 15 bases sitting between them. The CDR3 loop spans 16 amino acids. The CDR3 region is CASSVAEGAQNNEQFF. DNA of the CDR3: TGTGCCAGCAGCGTAGCTGAAGGGGCACAAAACAATGAGCAGTTCTTC.

The chain employs TRBV5-4 and TRBJ2-7; D may be TRBD2 (6 bases). The CDR3 totals 16 residues. Trimming shortened V by 0 bases and J by 0 bases, and 13 bases separated the two germline ends. The germline V gene has CDR1 SGHNT and CDR2 YYREEE (reference sequence). The CDR3 loop reads CASSLAGGTSSYEQYF. The CDR3, as DNA: TGTGCCAGCAGCTTGGCCGGGGGAACAAGCTCCTACGAGCAGTACTTC.

The chain uses TRBV3-1 (or the pseudogene TRBV3-2) and TRBJ2-7; D possibly corresponds to TRBD2 (6 bases). The CDR3 loop spans 16 amino acids. V was clipped by 0 bases and J by 2 bases, with 14 bases between them. Looked up from germline, CDR1 is LGHDT and CDR2 is YNNKEL (reference sequence). CDR3 DNA sequence: TGTGCCAGCAGCCAAGATCCCCTAGCGACTACCTACGAGCAGTACTTC. As protein: CASSQDPLATTYEQYF.

The chain uses TRBV11-2 and TRBJ2-7; tentatively, D is TRBD1 (5 bases). CDR3 length equals 12 residues. The V end lost 3 bases, the J end lost 3 bases, and 6 bases lay between the germline ends. The V gene's germline CDR1 is SGHAT and CDR2 FQNNGV. Here the CDR3 reads CASSFQGYEQYF. CDR3 sequence (DNA): TGTGCCAGCAGCTTTCAGGGCTACGAGCAGTACTTC. The full variable domain, in which reference TRBV11-2 and TRBJ2-7 provide the parts outside the CDR3, is EAGVAQSPRYKIIEKRQSVAFWCNPISGHATLYWYQQILGQGPKLLIQFQNNGVVDDSQLPKDRFSAERLKGVDSTLKIQPAKLEDSAVYLCASSFQGYEQYFGPGTRLTVT.

The chain carries TRBV5-1 and TRBJ2-2; possibly TRBD1 for D (6 bases). The germline V and J ends were trimmed by 6 bases and 7 bases, with 13 bases remaining between them. This CDR3 contains 13 residues. Germline V gene data show CDR1 as SGHRS and CDR2 as YFSETQ. The CDR3 region is CASTMGDIGELFF. The CDR3 DNA reads as TGCGCCAGCACCATGGGGGACATCGGGGAGCTGTTTTTT.

J is TRBJ1-6 and V is TRBV6-5; perhaps TRBD1 as D (5 bases). The germline CDR1 and CDR2 sequences are MNHEY and SVGAGI. This CDR3 is 14 amino acids long. Trimming took 6 bases from V and 9 from J, leaving 15 bases between them. The CDR3 is CASSPGAGSSPLHF. The DNA for the CDR3 is TGTGCCAGCAGCCCCGGGGCGGGGAGTTCACCCCTCCACTTT.

V gene TRBV6-1 combines with J gene TRBJ1-5; D perhaps matches TRBD1 (5 bases). The CDR3 extends over 13 amino acids. V shed 2 bases and J shed 6 bases, with 8 bases lying between them. Looked up from germline, CDR1 is MNHNS and CDR2 is SASEGT. The CDR3 sequence is CASSERRGQPQHF. The DNA of the CDR3 is TGTGCCAGCAGTGAAAGGAGGGGTCAGCCCCAGCATTTT.

CDR3 loop: CASSQGQFSSYEQYF. In DNA, the CDR3 is TGCGCCAGCAGCCAAGGGCAGTTTTCATCCTACGAGCAGTACTTC. V usage is TRBV4-1 and J usage is TRBJ2-7; D is unresolved. The CDR3 is made up of 15 amino acids. The V and J ends lost 1 base and 1 base respectively, with 11 bases between them. Germline CDR1 reads MGHRA; CDR2 reads YSYEKL.

The chain has TRBV18 and TRBJ1-2, with a tentative D call TRBD1 (6 bases). The CDR3 has 15 amino acids. V lost 4 bases to trimming and J lost 4 bases, with 16 bases between them. Looked up from germline, CDR1 is KGHSH and CDR2 is LQKENI. The CDR3 is CASSREDSRFYGYTF. CDR3 in DNA: TGTGCCAGCTCACGCGAGGACAGCCGCTTCTATGGCTACACCTTC.

The chain has TRBV21-1 and TRBJ1-5; no DNA check was done on the table's D call, TRBD1. TRBV21-1 is flagged as a pseudogene. The CDR3 is 20 amino acids. The CDR3 DNA follows: TGTGCCAGCATTTCCCGGGACACCAATAGCGAAACAGATAGCAATCAGCCCCAGCATTTT. Its translation is CASISRDTNSETDSNQPQHF.

CDR3 sequence (DNA): TGTGCCAGCAGCCAATCTCTTTATGGCTACACCTTC. It codes for CASSQSLYGYTF. The chain employs TRBV3-1 (or the pseudogene TRBV3-2) and TRBJ1-2, with D unclear. This CDR3 comprises 12 residues. In germline, CDR1 is LGHDT, CDR2 YNNKEL (reference sequence). V lost 2 bases, J lost 5 bases, and 6 bases lay in between.

The chain links TRBV7-9 to TRBJ1-1, with no clear D. The germline V gene has CDR1 SEHNR and CDR2 FQNEAQ (reference sequence). Trimming removed 5 bases from V and 8 bases from J, with 9 bases in between. This CDR3 comprises 11 residues. DNA for the CDR3: TGTGCCAGCAGCCAGGATGGAGAAGCTTTCTTT. Protein product: CASSQDGEAFF. Full variable domain (missing parts from reference TRBV7-9 and TRBJ1-1): DTGVSQNPRHKITKRGQNVTFRCDPISEHNRLYWYRQTLGQGPEFLTYFQNEAQLEKSRLLSDRFSAERPKGSFSTLEIQRTEQGDSAMYLCASSQDGEAFFGQGTRLTVV.

This chain connects TRBV4-2 to TRBJ1-2, with a weak D call TRBD1 (6 bases). This CDR3 region has 16 residues. V was clipped by 0 bases and J by 3 bases, with 14 bases between them. CDR1 LGHNA and CDR2 YNFKEQ come from the germline V gene. CDR3 region: CASSQEDSPSDYGYTF. CDR3 nucleotide sequence: TGTGCCAGCAGCCAAGAGGACAGCCCCTCAGACTATGGCTACACCTTC.

The rearrangement joins TRBV7-9 to TRBJ1-5; a weak D match, TRBD1 (6 bases). V lost 1 base and J 2 bases, leaving 15 bases between the germline ends. Germline V gene sequence: CDR1 SEHNR, CDR2 FQNEAQ (reference sequence). The CDR3 covers 17 residues. In nucleotides, the CDR3 is TGTGCCAGCAGCTTAGGGTCCGGGTCAGGGGGCAATCAGCCCCAGCATTTT. It yields the protein CASSLGSGSGGNQPQHF.

This clone was observed once. The CDR3 protein is CASSLPKRGPENTGELFF. Written as DNA, the CDR3 is TGTGCCAGCAGCCTTCCCAAAAGGGGGCCCGAGAACACCGGGGAGCTGTTTTTT. The chain employs TRBV4-2 and TRBJ2-2; 7 nucleotides align to TRBD1. The CDR3 consists of 18 residues. Germline lookup yields CDR1 LGHNA and CDR2 YNFKEQ. The junction had 12 bases not matched to a gene; V was cut back by 4 bases and J by 1 base.

V is TRBV30 and J is TRBJ1-4; 10 bases fit TRBD1. Trimming at V came to 4 bases and at J to 0 bases, leaving 5 bases not matched to a gene. Germline values: CDR1 GTSNPN, CDR2 SVGIG (reference sequence). The CDR3 consists of 16 residues. CDR3 coding DNA: TGTGCCTGGACCGGGACAGGGGCTTCAACTAATGAAAAACTGTTTTTT. This gives the protein CAWTGTGASTNEKLFF.

The chain combines TRBV18 with TRBJ2-3; D possibly corresponds to TRBD2 (6 bases). The CDR3 is made up of 16 amino acids. The germline V and J ends were trimmed by 2 bases and 2 bases, with 14 bases remaining between them. The germline V gene has CDR1 KGHSH and CDR2 LQKENI. CDR3 region: CASSPALGGFTDTQYF. The CDR3, as DNA: TGTGCCAGCTCACCAGCACTGGGAGGCTTCACAGATACGCAGTATTTT.

This chain links TRBV5-4 with TRBJ2-1, with D perhaps matching TRBD2 (7 bases). The length of the CDR3 is 16 residues. V shed 1 base and J shed 2 bases, with 13 bases lying between them. Per germline, CDR1 SGHNT and CDR2 YYREEE (reference sequence). The DNA of the CDR3 is TGTGCCAGCAGCTTGTACGGGGGGCTCCCCTACAATGAGCAGTTCTTC. The encoded protein is CASSLYGGLPYNEQFF.

V is TRBV19 and J is TRBJ1-5, with D possibly TRBD1 on 5 matching bases. V gave up 5 bases and J gave up 1 base, with 15 bases separating them. This CDR3 is built from 16 residues. Germline values: CDR1 LNHDA, CDR2 SQIVND (reference sequence). The CDR3 DNA reads as TGTGCCAGTAGTCCCAGGGAGGTGGCGAGCAATCAGCCCCAGCATTTT. Translating it yields CASSPREVASNQPQHF.

The rearrangement links TRBV4-2 to TRBJ1-6; TRBD1 matches at 10 bases. Germline CDR1 LGHNA, CDR2 YNFKEQ. The CDR3 loop spans 17 amino acids. The V gene end was trimmed by 3 bases and the J gene end by 10 bases; junction bases not matched to a gene: 12. The CDR3, as DNA: TGTGCCAGCAGCCAGGGACAGGGGACCGGATCGGGGTCACCCCTCCACTTT. This codes for CASSQGQGTGSGSPLHF.

The gene calls are TRBV4-1 and TRBJ1-4; D gene uncertain. Germline CDR1 is MGHRA and CDR2 is YSYEKL. CDR3 length: 15 residues. Trimming stripped 8 bases from V and 3 bases from J, with 16 bases between. CDR3 nucleotides: TGCGCCAGCTCTTGGGTGGAGGACTCTAATGAAAAACTGTTTTTT. Translated: CASSWVEDSNEKLFF.

Here the CDR3 DNA reads TGTGCCAGCAGCTATCCCGGGACTAGCGGGGGCCTAGCCAAAAACATTCAGTACTTC. It translates to CASSYPGTSGGLAKNIQYF. The rearrangement links TRBV7-9 to TRBJ2-4; 14 bases line up with TRBD2. Germline assignment: CDR1 SEHNR and CDR2 FQNEAQ (reference sequence). CDR3 length equals 19 residues. V was pared by 4 bases and J by 0 bases, with 8 bases of the junction left unmatched.

This clone was picked up a small number of times. The CDR3 here is CASSLEGAIGNSPLHF. The CDR3, as DNA: TGTGCCAGCAGCTTGGAGGGGGCGATCGGTAATTCACCCCTCCACTTT. The gene calls are TRBV5-5 and TRBJ1-6, with 7 bases aligning to TRBD1. The J segment lost 6 bases and the V segment lost 0 bases, leaving 6 bases of the junction unmatched. Per the germline V gene, CDR1 is SGHKS and CDR2 is YYEKEE (reference sequence). CDR3 size: 16 residues.

J is TRBJ1-1 and V is TRBV28; D is unclear. The V gene's germline CDR1 is MDHEN and CDR2 SYDVKM. This CDR3 spans 14 amino acids. V lost 2 bases and J lost 5, with 12 bases in between. In DNA form, the CDR3 reads TGTGCCAGCAGTTTAAATGTGGCTCGTACTGAAGCTTTCTTT. Translating gives CASSLNVARTEAFF.

The chain combines TRBV18 with TRBJ1-5; TRBD1 matches at 8 bases. Germline CDR1 KGHSH, CDR2 LQKENI. V lost 3 bases, J lost 8 bases, and 15 bases stayed unmatched. The CDR3 extends over 17 amino acids. The CDR3 spells CASSPTQLQGGYEPQHF. CDR3 nucleotide sequence: TGTGCCAGCTCACCTACCCAACTACAGGGGGGCTATGAGCCCCAGCATTTT.

In DNA form, the CDR3 reads TGTGCCAGCAGTTCCCCCTCTACGGGGAAATACAATGAGCAGTTCTTC. Translation: CASSSPSTGKYNEQFF. The chain recombines TRBV28 with TRBJ2-1, with a weak D call TRBD2 (5 bases). Between the trimmed V and J ends, which lost 4 bases and 4 bases, there was a span of 17 bases. CDR1 and CDR2 (germline): MDHEN, SYDVKM. The CDR3 has 16 residues.

The chain joins TRBV24-1 to TRBJ2-5; 7 nucleotides line up with TRBD1. This CDR3 is 15 amino acids long. The ends lost 6 bases at V and 2 bases at J; junction bases unmatched: 8. Germline lookup yields CDR1 KGHDR and CDR2 SFDVKD. This chain's CDR3 is CATSSPQGEQETQYF. Here the CDR3 DNA reads TGTGCCACCAGTTCACCTCAGGGGGAACAAGAGACCCAGTACTTC.

The V call is TRBV7-3, the J call TRBJ2-1; possibly TRBD1 for D (5 bases). The CDR3 has 14 residues. The germline V gene has CDR1 SGHTA and CDR2 FQGTGA. V was shortened by 6 bases and J by 2 bases, with 11 bases between the two germline ends. DNA for the CDR3: TGTGCCAGCAGTAGGGGCCCCCCCTACAATGAGCAGTTCTTC. This gives the protein CASSRGPPYNEQFF.